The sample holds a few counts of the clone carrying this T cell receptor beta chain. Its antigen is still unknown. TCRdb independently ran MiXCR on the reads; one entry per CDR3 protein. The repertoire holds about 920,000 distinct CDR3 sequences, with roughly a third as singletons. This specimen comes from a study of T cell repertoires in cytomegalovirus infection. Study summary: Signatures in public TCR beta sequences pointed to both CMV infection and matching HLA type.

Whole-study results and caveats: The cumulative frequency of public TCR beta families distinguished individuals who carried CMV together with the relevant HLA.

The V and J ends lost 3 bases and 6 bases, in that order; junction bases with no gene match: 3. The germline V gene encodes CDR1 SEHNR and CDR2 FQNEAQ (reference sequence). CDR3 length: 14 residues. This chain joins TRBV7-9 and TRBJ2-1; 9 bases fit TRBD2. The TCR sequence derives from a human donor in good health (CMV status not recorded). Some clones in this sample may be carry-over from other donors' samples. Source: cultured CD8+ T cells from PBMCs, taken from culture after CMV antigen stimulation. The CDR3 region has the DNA TGTGCCAGCAGCTTCGGGACTAGCCCCAATGAGCAGTTCTTC. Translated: CASSFGTSPNEQFF.